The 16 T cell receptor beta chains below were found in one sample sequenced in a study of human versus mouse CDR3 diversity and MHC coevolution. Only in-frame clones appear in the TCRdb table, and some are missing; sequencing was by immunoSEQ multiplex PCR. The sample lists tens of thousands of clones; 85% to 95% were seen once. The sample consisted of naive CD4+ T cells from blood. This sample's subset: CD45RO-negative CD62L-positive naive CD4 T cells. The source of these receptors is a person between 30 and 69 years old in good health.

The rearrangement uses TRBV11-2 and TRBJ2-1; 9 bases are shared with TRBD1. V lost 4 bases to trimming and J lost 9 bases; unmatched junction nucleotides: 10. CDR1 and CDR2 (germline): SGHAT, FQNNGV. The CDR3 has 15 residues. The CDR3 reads CASSSGTGYRGEQFF. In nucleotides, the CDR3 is TGTGCCAGCAGCTCCGGGACAGGGTATAGGGGTGAGCAGTTCTTC. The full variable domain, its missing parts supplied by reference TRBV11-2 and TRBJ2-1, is EAGVAQSPRYKIIEKRQSVAFWCNPISGHATLYWYQQILGQGPKLLIQFQNNGVVDDSQLPKDRFSAERLKGVDSTLKIQPAKLEDSAVYLCASSSGTGYRGEQFFGPGTRLTVL.

The CDR3 sequence is CASSSTLADLETQYF. CDR3 sequence (DNA): TGTGCCAGCAGCTCTACCTTAGCGGACCTAGAGACCCAGTACTTC. The chain recombines TRBV7-8 with TRBJ2-5; D may be TRBD2 (6 bases). The V gene's germline CDR1 is SGHVS and CDR2 FQNEAQ. The CDR3 has 15 residues. Trimming took 4 bases from V and 4 from J, leaving 16 bases between them.

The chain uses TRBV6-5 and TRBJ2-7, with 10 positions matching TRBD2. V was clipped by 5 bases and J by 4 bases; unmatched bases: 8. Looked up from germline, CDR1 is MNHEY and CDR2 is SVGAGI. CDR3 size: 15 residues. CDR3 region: CASSTSSGRGYEQYF. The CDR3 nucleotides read TGTGCCAGCAGTACCTCTAGCGGGAGAGGATACGAGCAGTACTTC.

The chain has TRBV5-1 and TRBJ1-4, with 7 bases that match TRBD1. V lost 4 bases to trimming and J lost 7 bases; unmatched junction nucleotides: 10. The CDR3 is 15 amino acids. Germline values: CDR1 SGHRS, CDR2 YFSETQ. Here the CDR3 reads CASSLEPTGTEKLFF. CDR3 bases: TGCGCCAGCAGCCTGGAACCGACAGGGACTGAAAAACTGTTTTTT.

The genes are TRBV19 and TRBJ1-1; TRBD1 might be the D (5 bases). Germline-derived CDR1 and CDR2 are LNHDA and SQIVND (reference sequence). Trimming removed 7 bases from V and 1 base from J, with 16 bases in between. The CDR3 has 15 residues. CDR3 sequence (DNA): TGTGCCAGTAAATCCTTGGCGGGGACGAACACTGAAGCTTTCTTT. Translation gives CASKSLAGTNTEAFF.

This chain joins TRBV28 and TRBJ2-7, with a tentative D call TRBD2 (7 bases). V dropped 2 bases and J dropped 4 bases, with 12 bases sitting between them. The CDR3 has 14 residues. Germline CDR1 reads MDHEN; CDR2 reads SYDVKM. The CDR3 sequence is CASSLVGGAYEQYF. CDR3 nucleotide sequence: TGTGCCAGCAGTTTAGTTGGGGGGGCGTACGAGCAGTACTTC.

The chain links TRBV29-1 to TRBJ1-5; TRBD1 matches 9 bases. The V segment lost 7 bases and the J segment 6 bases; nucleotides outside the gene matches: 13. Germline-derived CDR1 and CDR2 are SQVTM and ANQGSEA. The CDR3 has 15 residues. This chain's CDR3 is CSGQQGARSCQPQHF. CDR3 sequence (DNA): TGCAGCGGACAACAGGGGGCGCGTTCTTGTCAGCCCCAGCATTTT.

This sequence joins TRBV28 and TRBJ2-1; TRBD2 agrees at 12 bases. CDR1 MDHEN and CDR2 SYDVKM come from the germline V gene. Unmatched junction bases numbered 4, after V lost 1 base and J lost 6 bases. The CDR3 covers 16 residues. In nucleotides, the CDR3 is TGTGCCAGCAGTTTATTTTGGACTAGCGGGGTCAATGAGCAGTTCTTC. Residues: CASSLFWTSGVNEQFF.

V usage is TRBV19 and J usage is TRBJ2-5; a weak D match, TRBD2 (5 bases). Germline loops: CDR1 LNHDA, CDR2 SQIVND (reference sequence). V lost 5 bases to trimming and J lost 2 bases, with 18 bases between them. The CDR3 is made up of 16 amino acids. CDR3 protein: CASSSPGSPGQETQYF. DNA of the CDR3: TGTGCCAGTAGTTCGCCGGGGTCCCCGGGGCAAGAGACCCAGTACTTC.

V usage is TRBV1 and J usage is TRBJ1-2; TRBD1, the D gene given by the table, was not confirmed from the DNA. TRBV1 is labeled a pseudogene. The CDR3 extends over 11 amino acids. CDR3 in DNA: TGCACCAGCAGCCTGGGGGCCGGCTACACCTTC. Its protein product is CTSSLGAGYTF.

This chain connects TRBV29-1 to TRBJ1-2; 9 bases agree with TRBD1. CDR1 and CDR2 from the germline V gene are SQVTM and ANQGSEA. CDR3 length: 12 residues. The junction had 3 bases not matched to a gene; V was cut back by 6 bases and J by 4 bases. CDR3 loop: CSVGQGAYGYTF. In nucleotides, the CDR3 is TGCAGCGTGGGACAGGGTGCCTATGGCTACACCTTC.

The CDR3 bases are TGTGCCAGCAGTTTACAAGGGGCTGTCTACGGCTACACCTTC. Its translation: CASSLQGAVYGYTF. The gene calls are TRBV27 and TRBJ1-2; tentatively, D is TRBD1 (5 bases). The length of the CDR3 is 14 residues. V lost 2 bases, J lost 8 bases, and 15 bases lay in between. Looked up from germline, CDR1 is MNHEY and CDR2 is SMNVEV (reference sequence).

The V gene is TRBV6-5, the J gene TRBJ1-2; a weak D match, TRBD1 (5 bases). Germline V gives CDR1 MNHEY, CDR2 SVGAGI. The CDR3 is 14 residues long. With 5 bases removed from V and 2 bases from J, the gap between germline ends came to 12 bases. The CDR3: CASSTYRKNYGYTF. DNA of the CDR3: TGTGCCAGCAGTACCTACAGGAAAAACTATGGCTACACCTTC.

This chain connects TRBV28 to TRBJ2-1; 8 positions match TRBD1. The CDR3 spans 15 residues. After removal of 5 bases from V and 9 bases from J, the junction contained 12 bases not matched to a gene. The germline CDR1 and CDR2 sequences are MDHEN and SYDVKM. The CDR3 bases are TGTGCCAGCAGTCCGCCCGGACAGGGAGGCATTGAGCAGTTCTTC. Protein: CASSPPGQGGIEQFF.

The CDR3 region is CASSLPSTDTQYF. CDR3 nucleotide sequence: TGTGCCAGCAGCTTGCCTAGCACAGATACGCAGTATTTT. V is TRBV5-6 and J is TRBJ2-3; D is undetermined. CDR1 SGHDT and CDR2 YYEEEE come from the germline V gene. The CDR3 has 13 amino acids. The V and J ends lost 1 base and 0 bases respectively, with 3 bases between them.

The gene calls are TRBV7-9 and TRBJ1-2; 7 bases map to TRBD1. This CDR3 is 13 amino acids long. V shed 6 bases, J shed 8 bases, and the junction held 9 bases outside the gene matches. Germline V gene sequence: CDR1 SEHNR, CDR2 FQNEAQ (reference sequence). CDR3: CASSPAQGVGYTF. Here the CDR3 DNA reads TGTGCCAGCAGTCCAGCCCAGGGGGTGGGCTACACCTTC.